The 27 T cell receptor beta chains below come from one sample, sequenced in a study of T cells in Graves' hyperthyroidism and ophthalmopathy. Amplification of TCR beta CDR3 regions was performed using RNA transcripts as template. A first-round RT-PCR of the TCR CDR3 used the HTBI primer set. Each CDR3 protein is one row after TCRdb ran MiXCR on the multiplex PCR reads. This sample has 700,000 or so distinct CDR3 sequences, with around 17% found just once. Specimen: blood. These TCRs come from a man younger than 35 with Graves' hyperthyroidism.

In this sample, this clonotype turned up a few times. V usage is TRBV29-1 and J usage is TRBJ1-5, with no clear D. With 4 bases removed from V and 2 bases from J, the gap between germline ends came to 9 bases. CDR3 length: 13 residues. Looked up from germline, CDR1 is SQVTM and CDR2 is ANQGSEA. CDR3 DNA: TGCAGCGTTGGTGTTTCGGGCAATCAGCCCCAGCATTTT. Amino acids: CSVGVSGNQPQHF. Full variable domain (remainder filled in from reference TRBV29-1 and TRBJ1-5): SAVISQKPSRDICQRGTSLTIQCQVDSQVTMMFWYRQQPGQSLTLIATANQGSEATYESGFVIDKFPISRPNLTFSTLTVSNMSPEDSSIYLCSVGVSGNQPQHFGDGTRLSIL.

The chain employs TRBV24-1 and TRBJ1-4, with D perhaps matching TRBD1 (5 bases). This CDR3 is 15 amino acids long. The V end lost 4 bases, the J end lost 3 bases, and 11 bases lay between the germline ends. From germline, CDR1 is KGHDR and CDR2 SFDVKD. This chain's CDR3 is CATSDGGVANEKLFF. The CDR3 DNA is TGTGCCACCAGTGACGGAGGGGTGGCTAATGAAAAACTGTTTTTT.

The V gene is TRBV20-1, the J gene TRBJ2-1; a weak D match, TRBD2 (6 bases). The length of the CDR3 is 12 residues. Between the trimmed V and J ends, which lost 3 bases and 9 bases, there was a span of 12 bases. Germline CDR1 and CDR2: DFQATT and SNEGSKA (reference sequence). The CDR3 DNA is TGCAGTGCTAGCGGGAGCCTGCCTGAGCAGTTCTTC. Translated: CSASGSLPEQFF.

In this sample, this clonotype turned up many times. The chain combines TRBV3-1 with TRBJ1-5; 7 bases are a match to TRBD1. Germline CDR1 LGHDT, CDR2 YNNKEL (reference sequence). J lost 6 bases, V lost 3 bases, and 5 bases had no gene match. The CDR3 is 14 amino acids. Written as DNA, the CDR3 is TGTGCCAGCAGCCAGGCAGGGGGACGTCAGCCCCAGCATTTT. It specifies CASSQAGGRQPQHF.

In its sample, this clonotype was seen a few times. The chain has TRBV6-1 and TRBJ2-1; 12 bases are a match to TRBD1. This CDR3 spans 15 amino acids. Germline V gene lookup returns CDR1 MNHNS and CDR2 SASEGT. V dropped 5 bases and J dropped 12; count of bases not matched to a gene: 11. This CDR3 reads CASSPSGTGGSAQFF. CDR3 coding DNA: TGTGCCAGCAGTCCCTCCGGGACAGGGGGCAGTGCGCAGTTCTTC.

This clonotype was seen a handful of times. This chain connects TRBV4-1 to TRBJ2-1; 7 bases agree with TRBD2. This CDR3 region has 17 residues. With 4 bases clipped from V and 2 bases from J, the junction kept 11 bases outside the gene matches. The germline V gene has CDR1 MGHRA and CDR2 YSYEKL. The CDR3 spells CASSPRGGREPYNEQFF. The CDR3, as DNA: TGCGCCAGCAGCCCCCGGGGCGGGAGAGAACCCTACAATGAGCAGTTCTTC.

This clonotype was seen repeatedly, ten times or more. The chain combines TRBV6-1 with TRBJ1-2; no firm D call. V lost 6 bases and J lost 7, with 12 bases in between. The CDR3 contains 12 residues. CDR1 is MNHNS and CDR2 is SASEGT in the germline V gene. Here the CDR3 DNA reads TGTGCCAGCAGAGAGACTACCAGTGGCTACACCTTC. Translation: CASRETTSGYTF.

The chain couples TRBV6-1 to TRBJ2-7; 9 nucleotides line up with TRBD1. Germline CDR1 is MNHNS and CDR2 is SASEGT. This CDR3 is 12 amino acids long. The CDR3 reads CVVRTGVNEQYF. CDR3 nucleotide sequence: TGTGTGGTCCGGACAGGGGTCAACGAGCAGTACTTC.

This clonotype was counted many times. This chain joins TRBV12-3 or TRBV12-4 and TRBJ1-4; 7 bases match TRBD1. The CDR3 length is 11 residues. The trim removed 6 bases at V and 8 bases at J, leaving 0 bases unmatched. CDR3 region: CASRTGEKLFF. In DNA form, the CDR3 reads TGTGCCAGCAGGACAGGGGAAAAACTGTTTTTT.

This clonotype has only a few counts. The J gene is TRBJ1-1, the V gene TRBV7-9, with 9 bases aligning to TRBD1. CDR3 length: 14 amino acids. CDR1 and CDR2 from the germline V gene are SEHNR and FQNEAQ (reference sequence). J was trimmed by 1 base and V by 7 bases; bases with no gene match: 4. The CDR3 sequence: CASIRGQGNTEAFF. DNA for the CDR3: TGTGCCAGCATCCGGGGACAGGGGAACACTGAAGCTTTCTTT.

This clonotype was recorded a few times. V gene TRBV19 combines with J gene TRBJ2-1; 11 positions match TRBD2. The CDR3 sequence is 16 residues long. Germline loops: CDR1 LNHDA, CDR2 SQIVND (reference sequence). V was pared by 5 bases and J by 4 bases, with 7 bases of the junction left unmatched. The CDR3 DNA reads TGTGCCAGTAGTCCCCCAGGGACTAGCGGTTACAATGAGCAGTTCTTC. It is translated as CASSPPGTSGYNEQFF.

CDR3 nucleotides: TGCAGTGCTCTCAGCGGGAGGGCAAACAATGAGCAGTTCTTC. Its protein is CSALSGRANNEQFF. J is TRBJ2-1 and V is TRBV20-1, with 10 bases lining up with TRBD2. The CDR3 loop spans 14 amino acids. V lost 5 bases, J lost 5 bases, and 6 bases stayed unmatched. The germline CDR1 and CDR2 sequences are DFQATT and SNEGSKA (reference sequence).

This clonotype was detected many times. This chain connects TRBV20-1 to TRBJ2-7, with TRBD2 matching 7 bases. Germline loops: CDR1 DFQATT, CDR2 SNEGSKA (reference sequence). The CDR3 covers 11 residues. Losses at the gene ends were 3 bases for V and 6 bases for J; bases not matched to a gene: 2. Here the CDR3 reads CSASSGGEQYF. The CDR3, as DNA: TGCAGTGCTAGTTCGGGGGGCGAGCAGTACTTC.

The chain employs TRBV24-1 and TRBJ2-2; D is unresolved. Germline assignment: CDR1 KGHDR and CDR2 SFDVKD. V lost 2 bases, J lost 7 bases, and 16 bases lay in between. The length of the CDR3 is 16 residues. The CDR3 loop reads CATSDWERTHNGELFF. Here the CDR3 DNA reads TGTGCCACCAGTGATTGGGAAAGAACCCACAACGGGGAGCTGTTTTTT.

This clonotype was seen a few times. V gene TRBV7-9 combines with J gene TRBJ2-1; 9 bases are shared with TRBD2. The CDR3 has 15 residues. V lost 6 bases, J lost 0 bases, and 3 bases stayed unmatched. Germline values: CDR1 SEHNR, CDR2 FQNEAQ (reference sequence). CDR3 sequence: CASSHSGSSYNEQFF. CDR3 DNA sequence: TGTGCCAGCAGTCATAGCGGGAGCTCCTACAATGAGCAGTTCTTC.

This clonotype was seen many times. The chain employs TRBV11-1 and TRBJ2-5; D uncertain. The CDR3 has 15 amino acids. CDR1 and CDR2 (germline): SGHAT, FQDESV (reference sequence). Trimming pared 1 base from V and 2 bases from J, leaving 11 bases between. The CDR3 DNA sequence: TGTGCCAGCAGCTTAGGTGTAGGCTCACAAGAGACCCAGTACTTC. Translated, it gives CASSLGVGSQETQYF. Full variable domain (missing parts from reference TRBV11-1 and TRBJ2-5): EAEVAQSPRYKITEKSQAVAFWCDPISGHATLYWYRQILGQGPELLVQFQDESVVDDSQLPKDRFSAERLKGVDSTLKIQPAELGDSAMYLCASSLGVGSQETQYFGPGTRLLVL.

The sample holds many counts of this clonotype. The J gene is TRBJ2-7, the V gene TRBV13; 12 bases match TRBD1. There are 15 residues in the CDR3. J lost 7 bases, V lost 6 bases, and 10 bases had no gene match. Germline assignment: CDR1 PRHDT and CDR2 FYEKMQ (reference sequence). The DNA of the CDR3 is TGTGCCAGCAGTGGGAGGGGACAGGGGGCGAAAGAGCAGTACTTC. Its protein product is CASSGRGQGAKEQYF.

This clonotype was seen more than once but under ten times. The rearrangement links TRBV14 to TRBJ2-1, with 12 bases aligning to TRBD2. CDR3 length: 16 residues. V lost 1 base, J lost 5 bases, and 3 bases stayed unmatched. The germline V gene encodes CDR1 SGHDN and CDR2 FVKESK. The chain's CDR3 is CASSQVPSGRDNEQFF. CDR3 bases: TGTGCCAGCAGCCAAGTCCCTAGCGGGAGGGACAATGAGCAGTTCTTC.

This clonotype was recorded a few times. The chain links TRBV20-1 to TRBJ2-7; TRBD2 might be the D (5 bases). CDR1 and CDR2 from the germline V gene are DFQATT and SNEGSKA (reference sequence). Trimming pared 0 bases from V and 0 bases from J, leaving 12 bases between. The CDR3 covers 15 residues. CDR3 nucleotides: TGCAGTGCTAGAGAACTAGTTGGGAGCTCCTACGAGCAGTACTTC. Translating it yields CSARELVGSSYEQYF.

This clonotype occurred a few times. The chain uses TRBV7-9 and TRBJ1-1; 7 bases are shared with TRBD1. CDR1 SEHNR and CDR2 FQNEAQ come from the germline V gene (reference sequence). CDR3 length: 13 residues. The trim removed 4 bases at V and 3 bases at J, leaving 2 bases unmatched. The CDR3 loop reads CASSYGQDTEAFF. The CDR3 DNA reads as TGTGCCAGCAGCTACGGACAGGACACTGAAGCTTTCTTT.

This clonotype was found many times. The chain couples TRBV7-9 to TRBJ2-7; TRBD2 aligns across 12 bases. Germline assignment: CDR1 SEHNR and CDR2 FQNEAQ (reference sequence). The CDR3 totals 15 residues. V lost 4 bases to trimming and J lost 4 bases; unmatched junction nucleotides: 5. CDR3 sequence: CASSSWTSGKYEQYF. Here the CDR3 DNA reads TGTGCCAGCAGCTCTTGGACTAGCGGGAAATACGAGCAGTACTTC. The full variable domain, in which reference TRBV7-9 and TRBJ2-7 provide the parts outside the CDR3, is DTGVSQNPRHKITKRGQNVTFRCDPISEHNRLYWYRQTLGQGPEFLTYFQNEAQLEKSRLLSDRFSAERPKGSFSTLEIQRTEQGDSAMYLCASSSWTSGKYEQYFGPGTRLTVT.

The chain combines TRBV6-1 with TRBJ1-5; 9 bases line up with TRBD1. CDR1 and CDR2 (germline): MNHNS, SASEGT. The J segment lost 7 bases and the V segment lost 4 bases, leaving 8 bases of the junction unmatched. This CDR3 contains 15 residues. DNA of the CDR3: TGTGCCAGCAGTGGAATAGGACAGGGGTGGCAGCCCCAGCATTTT. Translated: CASSGIGQGWQPQHF.

The rearrangement links TRBV6-5 to TRBJ2-2, with TRBD1 identical over 8 bases. The CDR3 totals 16 residues. Germline values: CDR1 MNHEY, CDR2 SVGAGI. V was clipped by 5 bases and J by 6 bases; unmatched bases: 11. DNA of the CDR3: TGTGCCAGCAGTCCAGGCAGGGGGCTAACACCCGGGGAGCTGTTTTTT. Encoded protein: CASSPGRGLTPGELFF.

This clonotype was recorded many times. V gene TRBV11-3 combines with J gene TRBJ2-3, with TRBD2 matching over 12 bases. CDR3 length: 15 amino acids. Unmatched junction bases numbered 3, after V lost 5 bases and J lost 3 bases. The V gene's germline CDR1 is SGHNT and CDR2 YENEEA. The CDR3 coding sequence is TGTGCCAGCAGCCGCGGACTAGCGGGGACAGATACGCAGTATTTT. This sequence encodes CASSRGLAGTDTQYF.

This clonotype was detected a few times. The V call is TRBV6-2 or TRBV6-3, the J call TRBJ2-1, with TRBD2 matching 7 bases. CDR1 and CDR2 from the germline V gene are MNHEY and SVGEGT. With 0 bases clipped from V and 4 bases from J, the junction kept 6 bases outside the gene matches. The CDR3 is 16 residues long. The CDR3 DNA reads TGTGCCAGCAGTTACTCTGTCTCGCGGGGGTACAATGAGCAGTTCTTC. Amino acids: CASSYSVSRGYNEQFF.

Details on this clonotype: This may be a read error: a much more frequent sequence differs by one nucleotide. This chain links TRBV7-2 with TRBJ2-7, with TRBD2 matching over 11 bases. The CDR3 covers 15 residues. The V gene's germline CDR1 is SGHTA and CDR2 FQGNSA. V lost 4 bases to trimming and J lost 2 bases; unmatched junction nucleotides: 4. The CDR3 DNA follows: TGTGCCAGCAGCTGGGGACTAGCGGAGGCCTACGAGCAGTACTTC. It translates to CASSWGLAEAYEQYF.

This clonotype was detected only a few times. The chain employs TRBV11-2 and TRBJ1-2, with TRBD1 matching over 10 bases. The germline V gene encodes CDR1 SGHAT and CDR2 FQNNGV. This CDR3 spans 15 amino acids. V lost 5 bases and J lost 8; bases outside the gene matches: 11. CDR3 bases: TGTGCCAGCAGCCAAGACAGGGGGCGGGTTGACGGCTACACCTTC. Amino acid sequence: CASSQDRGRVDGYTF.